The 28 T cell receptor beta chains presented below share a single source sample, sequenced in a study of cytomegalovirus exposure and HLA in healthy donors. The data were produced by immunoSEQ multiplex PCR, yet TCRdb's version contains in-frame clones alone and is incomplete. Of fewer than 150,000 clones in the sample, approximately 80% are singletons; the top ten hold less than 35%. Sequencing was carried out using PBMCs. Receptors were obtained from a man aged 25-45 years in good health and CMV-seropositive.

The chain is built from TRBV5-5 and TRBJ1-5; D is ambiguous. The germline V gene has CDR1 SGHKS and CDR2 YYEKEE (reference sequence). The length of the CDR3 is 20 residues. V was pared by 0 bases and J by 3 bases, with 25 bases between. The DNA of the CDR3 is TGTGCCAGCAGCTTGGACGGCGGGCTGGTAACCGGCTCTGCCAATCAGCCCCAGCATTTT. Encoded protein: CASSLDGGLVTGSANQPQHF.

This rearrangement joins TRBV5-5 to TRBJ1-1, with a possible D match to TRBD1 (5 bases). V was shortened by 0 bases and J by 5 bases, with 8 bases between the two germline ends. The CDR3 is 13 residues long. Germline V gene lookup returns CDR1 SGHKS and CDR2 YYEKEE (reference sequence). For the CDR3, the DNA is TGTGCCAGCAGCTTGGTCGGACAAACTGAAGCTTTCTTT. It codes for CASSLVGQTEAFF.

This chain uses TRBV2 with TRBJ2-7; 11 nucleotides match TRBD2. The CDR3 extends over 16 amino acids. Germline CDR1 reads SNHLY; CDR2 reads FYNNEI. The V and J ends lost 5 bases and 3 bases, in that order; junction bases with no gene match: 9. The DNA of the CDR3 is TGTGCCAGCAGTCAGGGACTAGCGGACTATGGCTACGAGCAGTACTTC. Translated, it gives CASSQGLADYGYEQYF.

This chain uses TRBV7-9 with TRBJ2-3, with 10 bases lining up with TRBD2. With 5 bases clipped from V and 1 base from J, the junction kept 3 bases outside the gene matches. The germline V gene has CDR1 SEHNR and CDR2 FQNEAQ (reference sequence). CDR3 length: 15 amino acids. This CDR3 reads CASSDSGGGTDTQYF. The CDR3 DNA sequence: TGTGCCAGCAGCGACAGCGGGGGGGGCACAGATACGCAGTATTTT.

The chain's CDR3 is CASSPMGQNTGELFF. In DNA, the CDR3 is TGTGCCAGCAGCCCCATGGGGCAGAACACCGGGGAGCTGTTTTTT. The V call is TRBV7-3, the J call TRBJ2-2; D perhaps matches TRBD1 (5 bases). V was pared by 5 bases and J by 1 base, with 11 bases between. From germline, CDR1 is SGHTA and CDR2 FQGTGA. The CDR3 extends over 15 amino acids.

The rearrangement links TRBV19 to TRBJ2-7; 10 bases match TRBD1. The ends lost 4 bases at V and 6 bases at J; junction bases unmatched: 6. The CDR3 sequence is 14 residues long. Germline lookup yields CDR1 LNHDA and CDR2 SQIVND (reference sequence). The CDR3 spells CASSRTGGSGEQYF. DNA for the CDR3: TGTGCCAGTAGTAGGACAGGGGGATCGGGCGAGCAGTACTTC.

The V call is TRBV9, the J call TRBJ1-6; no clear D. Per the germline V gene, CDR1 is SGDLS and CDR2 is YYNGEE. Trimming cost V 0 bases and J 9 bases, with 10 bases left between them. This CDR3 has 14 amino acids. Here the CDR3 DNA reads TGTGCCAGCAGCGTAGCCGGAGGAGCTTCACCCCTCCACTTT. Its protein is CASSVAGGASPLHF.

The chain employs TRBV6-4 and TRBJ2-1; TRBD2 agrees at 13 bases. Germline V gives CDR1 MRHNA, CDR2 SNTAGT. J lost 8 bases, V lost 2 bases, and 3 bases had no gene match. CDR3 length equals 15 residues. This CDR3 reads CASSDTSGGAHEQFF. Written as DNA, the CDR3 is TGTGCCAGCAGTGACACTAGCGGGGGGGCCCATGAGCAGTTCTTC.

The chain is built from TRBV5-4 and TRBJ2-7, with 7 bases aligning to TRBD1. The CDR3 covers 15 residues. The germline V gene encodes CDR1 SGHNT and CDR2 YYREEE (reference sequence). The V gene end was trimmed by 3 bases and the J gene end by 3 bases; junction bases not matched to a gene: 9. The CDR3 nucleotides are TGTGCCAGCAGCTCCCCCCCCGGGACAGACTACGAGCAGTACTTC. This sequence encodes CASSSPPGTDYEQYF.

The chain combines TRBV18 with TRBJ2-7; tentative D call: TRBD1 (6 bases). The CDR3 covers 11 residues. Trimming left V 6 bases short and J 7 bases short, with 10 bases between. Per germline, CDR1 KGHSH and CDR2 LQKENI. The CDR3 reads CASSRGGEQYF. The CDR3 DNA reads as TGTGCCAGCTCTCGAGGGGGAGAGCAGTACTTC.

The rearrangement joins TRBV6-6 to TRBJ1-5; perhaps TRBD1 as D (5 bases). V was clipped by 8 bases and J by 3 bases, with 11 bases between them. This CDR3 spans 13 amino acids. The germline V gene encodes CDR1 MNHNY and CDR2 SVGAGI (reference sequence). Here the CDR3 DNA reads TGTGCCAGCTCTGGACAAATCAATCAGCCCCAGCATTTT. It encodes CASSGQINQPQHF.

This clone was detected once. The rearrangement joins TRBV4-2 to TRBJ2-7, with D unclear. Germline CDR1 reads LGHNA; CDR2 reads YNFKEQ. V dropped 1 base and J dropped 4 bases, with 5 bases sitting between them. CDR3 length: 12 residues. The CDR3 sequence is CASSQGGYEQYF. The DNA of the CDR3 is TGTGCCAGCAGCCAAGGCGGTTACGAGCAGTACTTC.

V and J are TRBV5-4 and TRBJ1-2; 10 bases match TRBD1. Germline lookup yields CDR1 SGHNT and CDR2 YYREEE (reference sequence). The V gene end was trimmed by 5 bases and the J gene end by 8 bases; junction bases not matched to a gene: 15. This CDR3 contains 16 residues. The CDR3 region is CASRAPGTGDSLGYTF. The CDR3 coding sequence is TGTGCCAGCAGAGCCCCCGGGACAGGGGATTCGTTAGGCTACACCTTC.

The chain uses TRBV30 and TRBJ2-3; TRBD2 matches at 9 bases. The CDR3 length is 15 residues. Germline V CDR1 and CDR2: GTSNPN, SVGIG (reference sequence). V dropped 5 bases and J dropped 4; count of bases not matched to a gene: 10. CDR3 in amino acids: CAWGKGGRAADTQYF. DNA for the CDR3: TGTGCCTGGGGTAAGGGCGGGAGGGCCGCAGATACGCAGTATTTT.

The J gene is TRBJ2-7, the V gene TRBV19; TRBD2 matches at 11 bases. The CDR3 has 14 residues. Germline values: CDR1 LNHDA, CDR2 SQIVND (reference sequence). Losses at the gene ends were 5 bases for V and 6 bases for J; bases not matched to a gene: 6. The CDR3 coding sequence is TGTGCCAGTAGTCCCCTAGCGGGAGGTGGCGAGCAGTACTTC. This gives the protein CASSPLAGGGEQYF. Drawing the rest from reference TRBV19 and TRBJ2-7, the complete variable domain is DGGITQSPKYLFRKEGQNVTLSCEQNLNHDAMYWYRQDPGQGLRLIYYSQIVNDFQKGDIAEGYSVSREKKESFPLTVTSAQKNPTAFYLCASSPLAGGGEQYFGPGTRLTVT.

V and J are TRBV30 and TRBJ2-5, with 13 positions matching TRBD2. V shed 3 bases, J shed 4 bases, and the junction held 8 bases outside the gene matches. Germline CDR1 and CDR2: GTSNPN and SVGIG (reference sequence). The CDR3 length is 16 residues. CDR3 amino acids: CAWSPGTSGTGETQYF. For the CDR3, the DNA is TGTGCCTGGAGCCCCGGGACTAGCGGGACGGGAGAGACCCAGTACTTC.

The V call is TRBV9, the J call TRBJ2-1, with 11 bases aligning to TRBD2. CDR3 size: 15 residues. The ends lost 0 bases at V and 10 bases at J; junction bases unmatched: 6. Germline loops: CDR1 SGDLS, CDR2 YYNGEE. The CDR3 nucleotides are TGTGCCAGCAGCGTAGCAACTAGCGGGAGCCGGGAGCAGTTCTTC. Its translation is CASSVATSGSREQFF.

The V and J genes are TRBV7-9 and TRBJ2-7; 8 bases line up with TRBD1. Trimming removed 5 bases from V and 2 bases from J; junction bases left unmatched: 11. From germline, CDR1 is SEHNR and CDR2 FQNEAQ (reference sequence). The CDR3 extends over 16 amino acids. For the CDR3, the DNA is TGTGCCAGCAGCGCCGGGACAGGTCTGAAAACCTACGAGCAGTACTTC. This encodes CASSAGTGLKTYEQYF. The entire variable domain, with the rest obtained from reference TRBV7-9 and TRBJ2-7, is as follows: DTGVSQNPRHKITKRGQNVTFRCDPISEHNRLYWYRQTLGQGPEFLTYFQNEAQLEKSRLLSDRFSAERPKGSFSTLEIQRTEQGDSAMYLCASSAGTGLKTYEQYFGPGTRLTVT.

This clone has only one observation. V usage is TRBV6-1 and J usage is TRBJ2-3; 10 nucleotides align to TRBD2. This CDR3 comprises 17 residues. In germline, CDR1 is MNHNS, CDR2 SASEGT. J gave up 0 bases and V 4 bases, and 7 bases lay outside the gene matches. CDR3 DNA: TGTGCCAGCAGTGGAACTAGCGGGACGGGGAGCACAGATACGCAGTATTTT. Its protein product is CASSGTSGTGSTDTQYF.

This sequence joins TRBV28 and TRBJ1-2; weak D call: TRBD1 (6 bases). V was trimmed by 5 bases and J by 7 bases, leaving 20 bases between them. CDR1 is MDHEN, CDR2 SYDVKM, per germline. The CDR3 length is 15 residues. The CDR3 spells CASSPTATGWGGYTF. As DNA, the CDR3 is TGTGCCAGCAGTCCCACAGCGACAGGTTGGGGTGGCTACACCTTC.

The chain recombines TRBV11-2 with TRBJ1-2; maybe TRBD1 (6 bases). The ends were cut back, 5 bases at V and 6 bases at J, with 19 bases in the middle. Per germline, CDR1 SGHAT and CDR2 FQNNGV. The CDR3 extends over 15 amino acids. CDR3 protein: CASSPEGRGGDGYTF. CDR3 coding DNA: TGTGCCAGCAGCCCCGAAGGACGGGGGGGCGATGGCTACACCTTC.

Only a few counts were recorded for this clone. The chain links TRBV19 to TRBJ1-2; TRBD1 might be the D (5 bases). The CDR3 contains 14 residues. Germline CDR1 and CDR2: LNHDA and SQIVND (reference sequence). Trimming cost V 3 bases and J 2 bases, with 10 bases left between them. The CDR3 loop is CASSMAGLNYGYTF. The DNA of the CDR3 is TGTGCCAGTAGTATGGCGGGACTGAACTATGGCTACACCTTC.

This sequence joins TRBV11-3 and TRBJ2-1; no reliable D call. The CDR3 runs 15 residues. With 3 bases removed from V and 0 bases from J, the gap between germline ends came to 9 bases. Germline V gene sequence: CDR1 SGHNT, CDR2 YENEEA. This CDR3 reads CASSLTRSSYNEQFF. CDR3 sequence (DNA): TGTGCCAGCAGCTTGACAAGAAGCTCCTACAATGAGCAGTTCTTC.

V is TRBV18 and J is TRBJ2-7; D may be TRBD2 (6 bases). The CDR3 loop spans 13 amino acids. Germline loops: CDR1 KGHSH, CDR2 LQKENI. V dropped 5 bases and J dropped 7 bases, with 15 bases sitting between them. In nucleotides, the CDR3 is TGTGCCAGCTCATCCTCCGGGACTCCAGAGCAGTACTTC. It yields the protein CASSSSGTPEQYF.

The V and J genes are TRBV6-5 and TRBJ2-7; 7 nucleotides agree with TRBD2. CDR1 and CDR2 from the germline V gene are MNHEY and SVGAGI. J lost 1 base, V lost 7 bases, and 7 bases had no gene match. The CDR3 is 14 amino acids. This chain's CDR3 is CASKKRELSYEQYF. The CDR3 DNA sequence: TGTGCCAGCAAAAAGCGGGAACTTTCCTACGAGCAGTACTTC.

The genes are TRBV5-1 and TRBJ1-4; D unclear. CDR3 size: 14 residues. The V end lost 6 bases, the J end lost 0 bases, and 9 bases lay between the germline ends. Germline V lookup: CDR1 SGHRS, CDR2 YFSETQ. The CDR3 loop reads CASKPGTTNEKLFF. The CDR3 nucleotides are TGCGCCAGCAAGCCGGGAACAACTAATGAAAAACTGTTTTTT.

The chain combines TRBV7-6 with TRBJ2-3, with D tentatively TRBD2 (5 bases). The CDR3 length is 12 residues. V lost 4 bases, J lost 9 bases, and 11 bases lay in between. In germline, CDR1 is SGHVS, CDR2 FNYEAQ. CDR3 DNA sequence: TGTGCCAGCAGCTCCTGGACTGACACGCAGTATTTT. This sequence encodes CASSSWTDTQYF.

The chain uses TRBV10-2 and TRBJ1-2; 7 bases match TRBD1. The CDR3 has 16 amino acids. Germline CDR1 and CDR2: WSHSY and SAAADI. The V segment lost 2 bases and the J segment 2 bases; nucleotides outside the gene matches: 8. This CDR3 is CASSETPAGQNYGYTF. CDR3 nucleotide sequence: TGCGCCAGCAGTGAGACCCCCGCGGGACAGAACTATGGCTACACCTTC.